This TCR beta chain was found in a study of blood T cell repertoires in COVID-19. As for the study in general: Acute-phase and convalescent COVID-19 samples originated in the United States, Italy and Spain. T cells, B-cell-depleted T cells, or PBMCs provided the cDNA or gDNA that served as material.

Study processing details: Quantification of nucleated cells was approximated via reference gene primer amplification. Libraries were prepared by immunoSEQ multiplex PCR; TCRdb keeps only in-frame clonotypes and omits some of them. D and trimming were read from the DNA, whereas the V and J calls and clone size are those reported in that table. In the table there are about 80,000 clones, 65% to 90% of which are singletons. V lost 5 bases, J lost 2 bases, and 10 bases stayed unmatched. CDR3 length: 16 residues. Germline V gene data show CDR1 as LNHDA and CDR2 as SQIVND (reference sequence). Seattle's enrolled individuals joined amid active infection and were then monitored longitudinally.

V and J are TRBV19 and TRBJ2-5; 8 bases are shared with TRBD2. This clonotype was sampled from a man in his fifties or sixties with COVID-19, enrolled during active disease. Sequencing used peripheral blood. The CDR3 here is CASSQPAGVGQETQYF. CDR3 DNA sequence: TGTGCCAGTAGTCAACCAGCGGGAGTTGGGCAAGAGACCCAGTACTTC.